One and the same sample provided the 11 T cell receptor beta chains below, sequenced in a study of T cells after yellow fever vaccination. Using its own MiXCR run on the 5' RACE reads, TCRdb lists one record per CDR3 protein. Seen here are roughly 350,000 distinct CDR3 sequences, about 4% observed once, and the top ten hold just under 25%. The sequences come from PBMCs, collected 5 days after the yellow fever booster vaccination. All receptors derive from a young man who received the YFV17D yellow fever vaccine.

Many counts were recorded for this clonotype. This rearrangement joins TRBV20-1 to TRBJ2-7, with 7 positions matching TRBD2. The CDR3 covers 15 residues. The junction had 7 bases not matched to a gene; V was cut back by 0 bases and J by 2 bases. Germline V gene sequence: CDR1 DFQATT, CDR2 SNEGSKA (reference sequence). DNA of the CDR3: TGCAGTGCTAGAGATGAAGCGGGGAGCCCCTACGAGCAGTACGTC. The encoded protein is CSARDEAGSPYEQYV.

The V and J genes are TRBV4-1 and TRBJ1-6, with 8 nucleotides matching TRBD1. The CDR3 loop spans 16 amino acids. Germline lookup yields CDR1 MGHRA and CDR2 YSYEKL. V lost 2 bases and J lost 9; bases outside the gene matches: 9. In DNA, the CDR3 is TGCGCCAGCAGCCAACAGGGGGCGCGACTTCTTTCACCCCTCCACTTT. Residues: CASSQQGARLLSPLHF.

This clonotype occurred many times. This sequence joins TRBV5-1 and TRBJ2-5; the match to TRBD1 covers 8 bases. The CDR3 sequence is 17 residues long. With 0 bases clipped from V and 0 bases from J, the junction kept 7 bases outside the gene matches. From germline, CDR1 is SGHRS and CDR2 YFSETQ. CDR3 bases: TGCGCCAGCAGCTTGGTCCAGGGGGCAATGTACCAAGAGACCCAGTACTTC. Amino acid sequence: CASSLVQGAMYQETQYF.

This sequence joins TRBV29-1 and TRBJ2-5; D tentatively fits TRBD1 or TRBD2 (5 bases each). Trimming shortened V by 7 bases and J by 2 bases, and 17 bases separated the two germline ends. Germline CDR1 SQVTM, CDR2 ANQGSEA. The CDR3 is made up of 14 amino acids. The CDR3 loop reads CSGYRDPGQETQYF. The CDR3 DNA is TGCAGCGGATACCGGGACCCTGGGCAAGAGACCCAGTACTTC.

This clonotype was counted between two and nine times. The chain uses TRBV28 and TRBJ1-1; D may be TRBD1 (5 bases). CDR3 length: 15 amino acids. The germline V gene has CDR1 MDHEN and CDR2 SYDVKM. V was clipped by 5 bases and J by 2 bases, with 15 bases between them. In DNA form, the CDR3 reads TGTGCCAGCAGTCTCATATACACAGGAAACACTGAAGCTTTCTTT. Its translation is CASSLIYTGNTEAFF.

Turning to this clonotype: This may be a read error, as it is one base from a much larger clone. The chain carries TRBV5-1 and TRBJ2-3, with D tentatively TRBD2 (5 bases). Between the trimmed V and J ends, which lost 4 bases and 6 bases, there was a span of 9 bases. Germline-derived CDR1 and CDR2 are SGHRS and YFSETQ. The CDR3 sequence is 12 residues long. CDR3 protein: CASSMDWDTQYF. DNA for the CDR3: TGCGCCAGCAGCATGGACTGGGATACGCAGTATTTT.

V usage is TRBV5-1 and J usage is TRBJ2-1; D ambiguous. CDR3 length: 16 residues. CDR1 is SGHRS, CDR2 YFSETQ, per germline. V was trimmed by 4 bases and J by 3 bases, leaving 17 bases between them. As DNA, the CDR3 is TGCGCCAGCAGCCCCCGGGTGGGTTATCTCTACAATGAGCAGTTCTTC. As protein: CASSPRVGYLYNEQFF.

This clonotype was observed a handful of times. The rearrangement joins TRBV12-5 to TRBJ2-7; 10 nucleotides line up with TRBD1. Germline V gene data show CDR1 as LGHNT and CDR2 as FRNRAP. CDR3 length equals 14 residues. The junction had 8 bases not matched to a gene; V was cut back by 5 bases and J by 7 bases. CDR3 bases: TGTGCTAGTGGTCCCGGGACAGGGGTCATAGAGCAGTACTTC. Residues: CASGPGTGVIEQYF.

This clonotype has only a few counts. The chain carries TRBV11-2 and TRBJ1-4; D possibly corresponds to TRBD1 (6 bases). The CDR3 is 18 amino acids. V lost 1 base to trimming and J lost 5 bases, with 20 bases between them. Germline-derived CDR1 and CDR2 are SGHAT and FQNNGV. The CDR3 loop is CASSLVRPPSRGNEKLFF. The DNA of the CDR3 is TGTGCCAGCAGCTTAGTAAGGCCCCCCTCTAGGGGGAATGAAAAACTGTTTTTT.

The gene calls are TRBV5-1 and TRBJ1-1; possible D gene TRBD1, 6 bases. V dropped 0 bases and J dropped 6 bases, with 18 bases sitting between them. CDR1 is SGHRS and CDR2 is YFSETQ in the germline V gene. The CDR3 spans 16 residues. The CDR3 coding sequence is TGCGCCAGCAGCTTGGAAGGTTCCGGGACATTCCCTGAAGCTTTCTTT. Translating it yields CASSLEGSGTFPEAFF.

The rearrangement joins TRBV18 to TRBJ2-7; TRBD1 might be the D (6 bases). The CDR3 is 12 amino acids. Germline V CDR1 and CDR2: KGHSH, LQKENI. Trimming pared 3 bases from V and 7 bases from J, leaving 10 bases between. CDR3 in amino acids: CASSPGQTEQYF. CDR3 bases: TGTGCCAGCTCACCCGGACAGACTGAGCAGTACTTC.